Listed below are T cell receptor beta chains from one sample, sequenced in a study of blood T cell repertoires in COVID-19. TCRdb keeps only in-frame clones here, not all; method: immunoSEQ multiplex PCR. This sample has about 250,000 clones, with around 86% found just once. The sequenced sample consisted of PBMCs or T cells enriched from blood (not recorded which). The receptors were sampled from a man aged 35 to 55 who had recovered from COVID-19. Both conserved end residues are part of each CDR3. Each record gives: clone size, V gene, D gene, CDR3 length, J gene, CDR3 protein, CDR3 DNA. The D gene is left open where the match is weak. Size is omitted from some rows. Given values are once, few, many or a class for expanded clones.

clone_size: .
v_call: TRBV7-2
d_call: .
cdr3_length: 14
j_call: TRBJ2-5
cdr3_aa: CASRRGDSMETQYF
cdr3_nt: TGTGCCAGCAGACGTGGTGACAGTATGGAGACCCAGTACTTC

clone_size: .
v_call: TRBV18
d_call: .
cdr3_length: 17
j_call: TRBJ1-5
cdr3_aa: CASSSSGGLNSNQPQHF
cdr3_nt: TGTGCCAGCTCAAGTTCGGGGGGGCTAAACTCTAATCAGCCCCAGCATTTT

clone_size: .
v_call: TRBV2
d_call: TRBD1
cdr3_length: 12
j_call: TRBJ2-1
cdr3_aa: CASRDDRDEQFF
cdr3_nt: TGTGCCAGCAGGGATGACAGGGATGAGCAGTTCTTC

clone_size: .
v_call: TRBV7-9
d_call: .
cdr3_length: 13
j_call: TRBJ2-7
cdr3_aa: CASSPSLVYEQYF
cdr3_nt: TGTGCCAGCAGTCCATCCCTAGTCTACGAGCAGTACTTC

clone_size: .
v_call: TRBV28
d_call: .
cdr3_length: 14
j_call: TRBJ1-5
cdr3_aa: CAISGLYSNQPQHF
cdr3_nt: TGTGCCATCTCGGGTCTATATAGCAATCAGCCCCAGCATTTT

clone_size: .
v_call: TRBV7-9
d_call: .
cdr3_length: 13
j_call: TRBJ1-2
cdr3_aa: CASKGAFGYGYTF
cdr3_nt: TGTGCCAGCAAAGGGGCTTTCGGCTATGGCTACACCTTC

clone_size: once
v_call: TRBV28
d_call: .
cdr3_length: 14
j_call: TRBJ1-4
cdr3_aa: CASSLLDRPPKLFF
cdr3_nt: TGTGCCAGCAGTTTATTAGACAGGCCCCCCAAACTGTTTTTT

clone_size: few
v_call: TRBV19
d_call: .
cdr3_length: 15
j_call: TRBJ1-1
cdr3_aa: CASSGGRGRYTEAFF
cdr3_nt: TGTGCCAGTAGCGGGGGGCGGGGTAGGTACACTGAAGCTTTCTTT

clone_size: .
v_call: TRBV7-2
d_call: TRBD1
cdr3_length: 15
j_call: TRBJ2-7
cdr3_aa: CASSFPDRLSYEQYF
cdr3_nt: TGTGCCAGCAGCTTTCCGGACAGGCTCTCCTACGAGCAGTACTTC

clone_size: .
v_call: TRBV11-1
d_call: .
cdr3_length: 14
j_call: TRBJ2-3
cdr3_aa: CASSTGLPTDTQYF
cdr3_nt: TGTGCCAGCAGCACGGGACTTCCCACAGATACGCAGTATTTT

clone_size: .
v_call: TRBV6-5
d_call: TRBD1
cdr3_length: 13
j_call: TRBJ2-1
cdr3_aa: CASQPGQINEQFF
cdr3_nt: TGTGCCAGCCAACCGGGACAGATTAATGAGCAGTTCTTC

clone_size: .
v_call: TRBV6-5
d_call: TRBD1
cdr3_length: 14
j_call: TRBJ2-2
cdr3_aa: CAIWPGTGGGELFF
cdr3_nt: TGTGCCATCTGGCCCGGGACAGGGGGCGGGGAGCTGTTTTTT

clone_size: few
v_call: TRBV29-1
d_call: .
cdr3_length: 15
j_call: TRBJ1-2
cdr3_aa: CSVERTSPGGYGYTF
cdr3_nt: TGCAGCGTTGAGCGCACCTCCCCGGGGGGTTATGGCTACACCTTC

clone_size: few
v_call: TRBV12-3/TRBV12-4
d_call: .
cdr3_length: 13
j_call: TRBJ1-5
cdr3_aa: CASRLTGYQPQHF
cdr3_nt: TGTGCCAGCAGACTTACAGGGTATCAGCCCCAGCATTTT

clone_size: .
v_call: TRBV28
d_call: .
cdr3_length: 16
j_call: TRBJ2-1
cdr3_aa: CASSLPKEGGYNEQFF
cdr3_nt: TGTGCCAGCAGCCTTCCGAAGGAGGGGGGGTACAATGAGCAGTTCTTC

clone_size: .
v_call: TRBV6-1
d_call: TRBD1
cdr3_length: 14
j_call: TRBJ1-1
cdr3_aa: CASSETTGGDEAFF
cdr3_nt: TGTGCCAGCAGTGAGACGACAGGGGGGGATGAAGCTTTCTTT

clone_size: .
v_call: TRBV5-1
d_call: .
cdr3_length: 14
j_call: TRBJ2-3
cdr3_aa: CASSLDSSTDTQYF
cdr3_nt: TGCGCCAGCAGCTTGGATTCTAGCACAGATACGCAGTATTTT

clone_size: once
v_call: TRBV5-4
d_call: .
cdr3_length: 14
j_call: TRBJ1-3
cdr3_aa: CASSLLADSFTLYF
cdr3_nt: TGTGCCAGCAGCTTGCTCGCGGACAGTTTTACCCTATATTTT

clone_size: .
v_call: TRBV2
d_call: .
cdr3_length: 16
j_call: TRBJ1-2
cdr3_aa: CASSEARQLGPYGYTF
cdr3_nt: TGTGCCAGCAGTGAAGCCCGACAGCTAGGGCCCTATGGCTACACCTTC

clone_size: .
v_call: TRBV28
d_call: .
cdr3_length: 12
j_call: TRBJ1-2
cdr3_aa: CASSGGLYGYTF
cdr3_nt: TGTGCCAGCAGTGGCGGGTTGTATGGCTACACCTTC

clone_size: .
v_call: TRBV4-2
d_call: .
cdr3_length: 16
j_call: TRBJ1-3
cdr3_aa: CASSQDRGSPGNTIYF
cdr3_nt: TGTGCCAGCAGCCAAGACCGGGGGTCCCCTGGAAACACCATATATTTT

clone_size: .
v_call: TRBV7-2
d_call: .
cdr3_length: 13
j_call: TRBJ1-2
cdr3_aa: CASTLIFRAGYTF
cdr3_nt: TGTGCCAGCACCCTAATCTTCAGGGCTGGCTACACCTTC